This T cell receptor (beta chain) was profiled in a study of CD8 T cells in ankylosing spondylitis. Broader study findings: Characteristic of ankylosing spondylitis blood, it appeared, was a TCR beta motif comprising fewer than 10 highly homologous variants. From matched ankylosing spondylitis synovial fluid, disease-linked clones were reportedly recovered at significantly enriched levels. Clones linked to the disease showed a CD8+ phenotype. They occurred at relatively low frequencies in peripheral blood. Some motif variants had been reported before (in reactive arthritis synovial fluid and blood).

This clonotype was found a few times. What it binds is unknown. TCR beta libraries were made by quantitative 5'-RACE with molecular barcodes. TCRdb called the 5' RACE reads again in MiXCR, with one record for every CDR3 protein. This repertoire shows about 540,000 distinct CDR3 sequences, approximately 12% found once; its top ten account for 6.8%. The CDR3 consists of 16 residues. Per the germline V gene, CDR1 is SGHDT and CDR2 is YYEEEE. V lost 4 bases to trimming and J lost 2 bases; unmatched junction nucleotides: 8. The chain is built from TRBV5-6 and TRBJ2-2; TRBD1 agrees at 7 bases. The TCR originated in a male donor with ankylosing spondylitis. The specimen sequenced was blood, either unsorted or a sorted T cell fraction (not recorded which). CDR3 bases: TGTGCCAGCAGCATACGACAGGGACGAAACACCGGGGAGCTGTTTTTT. This codes for CASSIRQGRNTGELFF. Combining the CDR3 with reference TRBV5-6 and TRBJ2-2 gives the whole variable domain DAGVTQSPTHLIKTRGQQVTLRCSPKSGHDTVSWYQQALGQGPQFIFQYYEEEERQRGNFPDRFSGHQFPNYSSELNVNALLLGDSALYLCASSIRQGRNTGELFFGEGSRLTVL.